Described below is a single TCR beta chain sequence and its context. This clonotype appeared a few times. What this receptor recognizes is not known. No per-base quality is available; no much larger clone lies one base away. From its cysteine to its phenylalanine, the CDR3 spans 16 amino acids. Only the CDR3 region is kept as DNA, spanning 48 bases read in frame from base 1. In the germline V gene, CDR1 corresponds to MGHRA and CDR2 to YSYEKL. V and J are trimmed by 0 bases and 10 bases, and the gene matches miss 8 bases of the junction. This sample was taken from a study of T cells after yellow fever vaccination (dated by TCRdb to between 2018 and 2021). General notes on the study: The SMART-Seq v4 Ultra Low Input RNA kit was used to prepare libraries from fractions with low cell numbers. To follow T-cell clones before and after primary and booster YFV17D yellow fever vaccination, bulk TCR alpha and beta repertoires were sequenced over time. Two healthy male donors made up the cohort, one aged 18 to 29 years and the other aged 30 to 40 years. Bulk PBMC replicates and cell subsets were isolated from blood drawn at multiple timepoints before and after both primary and secondary immunization.

Instrument used: Illumina NovaSeq 6000. Synthesis of TCR cDNA relied on 5'RACE template switching, a step that introduced a universal primer site along with unique molecular identifiers. Priming of cDNA synthesis was performed from both the TCR alpha and TCR beta constant segments. Two PCR steps were used to amplify libraries, with sample barcodes and sequencing adapters being added in the second step. Libraries were sequenced on Illumina HiSeq 2500 (2x100 bp) or NovaSeq (2x150 bp). In the source study's methods: Demultiplexing of reads and collapsing into UMI consensus sequences were performed with MIGEC, and V(D)J alignment was carried out with MiXCR. Vaccine-responding clonotypes were defined with edgeR using replicate PBMC samples, requiring FDR below 0.01 and a log2 fold change above 5 up to day 15. Bulk clonotypes were assigned CD4 or CD8 identity according to which sequenced CD4 or CD8 repertoire held them at higher abundance. The public sequencing data were trimmed at Q25 with fastp and processed into clonotypes with MiXCR by TCRdb, which kept only in-frame beta chains. Rows with one shared CDR3 protein collapse into an entry with the most common genes and DNA. TCRdb, not the original authors, processed these V and J calls. The table for this sample lists 150,000 or so distinct CDR3 sequences; 9.3% of them were counted only once. The ten top clones hold about a third of the sample.

Here is what the overall study found, with its caveats: The secondary T-cell response was found to be weaker but faster than the primary response, with a peak reached on day 5 rather than on day 15. FACS-sorted repertoires could contain abundant contaminating clonotypes from the bulk population, so computational filtering was required. A small share of clonotypes was detected in both CD4 and CD8 compartments, with the overlap likely arising from convergent recombination. After the booster, most clones that had expanded after primary vaccination were detected again (nearly 98% of CD4 and around nine tenths of CD8), suggesting broad maintenance of memory. Because only a couple of donors were included in the study, the extent to which the findings can be generalized is limited.

The meaning of the sample's treatment or condition label: live attenuated yellow fever vaccine strain. PBMCs were isolated from peripheral blood using a standard Ficoll-Paque protocol. CD4 and CD8 T-cell fractions were isolated with Dynabeads CD4 and CD8 positive selection kits. TriZol was used to extract RNA from bulk PBMCs, from CD4 and CD8 fractions, and from dextramer-positive and dextramer-negative fractions. This sequence uses TRBV4-1 and TRBJ1-6; a stretch of 8 junction bases matches TRBD1. The sample here was CD8+ T cells sorted from PBMCs, taken 45 days after the yellow fever booster vaccination. The TCR comes from a man younger than 30 who received the YFV17D yellow fever vaccine. DNA sequence: TGCGCCAGCAGCCAAGATCGTGGACAGGGAGGATCACCCCTCCACTTT. It specifies CASSQDRGQGGSPLHF.